These 17 T cell receptor beta chains originate from one sample sequenced in a study of shared clonotypes between healthy human individuals. TCRdb's copy holds only in-frame clones and misses some; the assay was immunoSEQ multiplex PCR. The sample has about 500,000 clones, approximately 71% seen once. The sequencing sample was made of PBMCs. These receptors were taken from a middle-aged woman in good health. Some clones in this sample may be carry-over from other donors' samples.

V gene TRBV11-1 combines with J gene TRBJ2-3, with D maybe TRBD2 (6 bases). Germline V gene data show CDR1 as SGHAT and CDR2 as FQDESV (reference sequence). CDR3 size: 15 residues. V was clipped by 5 bases and J by 0 bases, with 12 bases between them. CDR3 DNA sequence: TGTGCCAGCAGCGTTAGCGGAACTAGCACAGATACGCAGTATTTT. Translated, it gives CASSVSGTSTDTQYF.

J is TRBJ2-3 and V is TRBV30; the match to TRBD2 covers 7 bases. The CDR3 totals 12 residues. After removal of 2 bases from V and 5 bases from J, the junction contained 1 base not matched to a gene. Germline loops: CDR1 GTSNPN, CDR2 SVGIG (reference sequence). The CDR3 coding sequence is TGTGCCTGGAGTTCGGGAGGAGATACGCAGTATTTT. Protein sequence: CAWSSGGDTQYF.

This clone was seen a single time. The V and J genes are TRBV15 and TRBJ1-2; D not resolved. The CDR3 has 14 amino acids. Trimming left V 7 bases short and J 3 bases short, with 15 bases between. Germline V gene data show CDR1 as LNHNV and CDR2 as YYDKDF (reference sequence). The CDR3, as DNA: TGTGCCACCACCACAGTAGTGACGGACTATGGCTACACCTTC. It codes for CATTTVVTDYGYTF.

The rearrangement joins TRBV5-6 to TRBJ2-1, with no clear D. V was pared by 4 bases and J by 1 base, with 9 bases between. The CDR3 is 14 residues long. Germline values: CDR1 SGHDT, CDR2 YYEEEE. The CDR3 DNA reads TGTGCCAGCAGCCCTGTCCGGTCCTACAATGAGCAGTTCTTC. It translates to CASSPVRSYNEQFF.

J is TRBJ2-1 and V is TRBV27, with 14 bases identical to TRBD2. V gave up 6 bases and J gave up 9 bases; unmatched junction bases: 16. CDR1 is MNHEY and CDR2 is SMNVEV in the germline V gene (reference sequence). The CDR3 is 18 residues long. The DNA of the CDR3 is TGTGCCAGCAGCGGGGGACAGGCCTGGACTAGCGGGAGGCTTGAGCAGTTCTTC. Its protein product is CASSGGQAWTSGRLEQFF.

The chain combines TRBV2 with TRBJ1-2, with 7 positions matching TRBD1. CDR1 and CDR2 (germline): SNHLY, FYNNEI. Trimming at V came to 2 bases and at J to 6 bases, leaving 15 bases not matched to a gene. This CDR3 is built from 17 residues. The CDR3 DNA is TGTGCCAGCAGTGAATTCGAAGGGGGCAGGGGCCTCGATGGCTACACCTTC. It specifies CASSEFEGGRGLDGYTF.

With respect to this clone: A much larger clone lies one base from this, so it may be a read error. The V and J genes are TRBV6-4 and TRBJ2-2; 9 bases are a match to TRBD2. The CDR3 runs to 14 residues. Germline values: CDR1 MRHNA, CDR2 SNTAGT. This chain's CDR3 is CASSDGTSTGELLF. CDR3 DNA sequence: TGTGCCAGCAGTGACGGGACTAGCACCGGGGAGCTGCTTTTT.

V gene TRBV2 combines with J gene TRBJ1-4; 7 bases match TRBD1. Germline CDR1 and CDR2: SNHLY and FYNNEI. The CDR3 length is 17 residues. J lost 0 bases, V lost 6 bases, and 10 bases had no gene match. CDR3 residues: CASRGQDAHATNEKLFF. Here the CDR3 DNA reads TGTGCCAGCAGAGGACAGGACGCACATGCAACTAATGAAAAACTGTTTTTT.

CDR3 coding DNA: TGTGCCAGCAACCCCGGACAGCGGGGCTACACCTTC. Translation: CASNPGQRGYTF. The chain uses TRBV2 and TRBJ1-2; a weak D match, TRBD1 (6 bases). V lost 7 bases, J lost 8 bases, and 14 bases lay in between. The germline V gene has CDR1 SNHLY and CDR2 FYNNEI. The CDR3 runs 12 residues.

The chain joins TRBV19 to TRBJ1-2; 7 bases align to TRBD1. Germline V gene lookup returns CDR1 LNHDA and CDR2 SQIVND (reference sequence). Losses at the gene ends were 4 bases for V and 4 bases for J; bases not matched to a gene: 9. This CDR3 comprises 15 residues. The CDR3 DNA is TGTGCCAGTAGTAACAACAACAGGGGAGGCTATGGCTACACCTTC. Its translation is CASSNNNRGGYGYTF.

The chain links TRBV27 to TRBJ2-7; 11 bases are a match to TRBD1. The CDR3 sequence is 16 residues long. CDR1 MNHEY and CDR2 SMNVEV come from the germline V gene (reference sequence). Unmatched junction bases numbered 9, after V lost 4 bases and J lost 4 bases. CDR3 sequence: CASSYLGQGVEYEQYF. The CDR3 DNA sequence: TGTGCCAGCAGTTATTTGGGACAGGGGGTAGAATACGAGCAGTACTTC.

The rearrangement links TRBV7-8 to TRBJ2-2; D is undetermined. The CDR3 covers 14 residues. Germline V gene sequence: CDR1 SGHVS, CDR2 FQNEAQ. Trimming left V 4 bases short and J 6 bases short, with 12 bases between. This CDR3 is CASSYLLISGELFF. The CDR3 nucleotides are TGTGCCAGCAGCTACCTATTAATATCCGGGGAGCTGTTTTTT. Based on the CDR3 plus reference TRBV7-8 and TRBJ2-2, the full variable domain is GAGVSQSPRYKVAKRGQDVALRCDPISGHVSLFWYQQALGQGPEFLTYFQNEAQLDKSGLPSDRFFAERPEGSVSTLKIQRTQQEDSAVYLCASSYLLISGELFFGEGSRLTVL.

The V gene is TRBV5-1, the J gene TRBJ1-4, with a tentative D call TRBD1 (6 bases). V shed 3 bases and J shed 7 bases, with 13 bases lying between them. The CDR3 is 14 residues long. Germline values: CDR1 SGHRS, CDR2 YFSETQ. The DNA for the CDR3 is TGCGCCAGCAGCTGGGCCTTGACAGGTGAAAAACTGTTTTTT. Residues: CASSWALTGEKLFF.

V gene TRBV30 combines with J gene TRBJ1-5, with D unclear. Trimming removed 2 bases from V and 4 bases from J, with 15 bases in between. The germline V gene has CDR1 GTSNPN and CDR2 SVGIG (reference sequence). This CDR3 is 15 amino acids long. CDR3: CAWSLFGPKNQPQHF. In nucleotides, the CDR3 is TGTGCCTGGAGTCTGTTTGGTCCCAAAAATCAGCCCCAGCATTTT.

This chain joins TRBV28 and TRBJ2-7; D is unresolved. Trimming cost V 6 bases and J 0 bases, with 18 bases left between them. CDR1 MDHEN and CDR2 SYDVKM come from the germline V gene. The CDR3 runs to 16 residues. In nucleotides, the CDR3 is TGTGCCAGCAGCAGAACACAGAGCCCAAACTCCTACGAGCAGTACTTC. Translated: CASSRTQSPNSYEQYF. Looking up the rest from reference TRBV28 and TRBJ2-7 gives the full variable domain: DVKVTQSSRYLVKRTGEKVFLECVQDMDHENMFWYRQDPGLGLRLIYFSYDVKMKEKGDIPEGYSVSREKKERFSLILESASTNQTSMYLCASSRTQSPNSYEQYFGPGTRLTVT.

This clone was picked up a small number of times. The CDR3 reads CASSLRAGGWEQYF. CDR3 bases: TGTGCCAGCAGCTTGAGAGCGGGAGGATGGGAGCAGTACTTC. This chain links TRBV7-2 with TRBJ2-7; TRBD2 matches 9 bases. CDR1 and CDR2 (germline): SGHTA, FQGNSA. V was pared by 3 bases and J by 7 bases, with 7 bases of the junction left unmatched. This CDR3 spans 14 amino acids.

This clone was seen a single time. The gene calls are TRBV2 and TRBJ2-7, with D possibly matching TRBD2 (6 bases). Germline assignment: CDR1 SNHLY and CDR2 FYNNEI. The CDR3 covers 14 residues. The V end lost 7 bases, the J end lost 7 bases, and 20 bases lay between the germline ends. CDR3 loop: CASKGNRRGREQYF. CDR3 nucleotides: TGTGCCAGCAAGGGAAACAGGAGGGGACGGGAGCAGTACTTC.